This T cell receptor (beta chain) was obtained from a study of blood T cell repertoires in COVID-19. Study summary: From the United States, Italy and Spain came samples of acute and convalescent COVID-19. PBMCs, B-cell-depleted T cells, or T cells provided the cDNA or gDNA that made up the material.

Source study methods: Quantification of nucleated cells was approximated via reference gene primer amplification. TCRdb's copy holds only in-frame clones and misses some; the assay was immunoSEQ multiplex PCR. V and J calls and clone size are those listed in that table; D and trimming were worked out from the DNA. Here the sample spans roughly 53,000 clones, roughly nine tenths being singletons. The specimen sequenced was peripheral blood. The source of this sequence is a man in his 60s with acute or convalescent COVID-19.

CDR3 sequence reads: CASGSGTGMYEQYF. For the CDR3, the DNA is TGTGCCAGCGGCTCCGGGACAGGGATGTACGAGCAGTACTTC. The chain carries TRBV27 and TRBJ2-7, with 9 bases aligning to TRBD1. From germline, CDR1 is MNHEY and CDR2 SMNVEV (reference sequence). Trimming took 8 bases from V and 4 from J; bases not matched to a gene: 9. The CDR3 has 14 amino acids.